This entry concerns a single T cell receptor beta chain. Only a few counts were recorded for this clone. Its recognized antigen is unknown. Gene names and germline sequences here are the mouse ones. Read coverage stops 4 residues before the CDR3 terminus; the germline J gene supplies the remainder. Receptor amplification or capture employed the immunoSEQ multiplex PCR assay. To provide template for TCR sequencing, every sample had RNA extracted and reverse transcribed into cDNA. SuperScript III was used to make first-strand cDNA, primed with a 2:1 mix of oligo-dT and random hexamers. A synthetic immune receptor repertoire was used to gauge amplification bias, and whatever bias remained was removed computationally. Sequencing of the libraries was done on Illumina HiSeq using 60 bp reads that spanned the CDR3 and were read from J toward V. On the authors' methods: Raw reads were preprocessed to remove errors, and CDR3 was defined by IMGT conventions from the conserved cysteine to phenylalanine. Clonality was calculated as 1 minus Shannon entropy normalized by log2 of the number of productive unique TCRs. Whether each scalp clone was CD4 or CD8 was inferred by checking scalp TCRbeta sequences against the CD4 and CD8 repertoires from sorted blood. TCRdb limited this immuneACCESS table to in-frame rearrangements with V and J called. A share of clones is missing; checked studies link under half to unresolved V genes, and the rest is unexplained. V, J and clone size were drawn from that table, and D and trimming were deduced from the DNA. The table notes under 350,000 clones here, none of them singletons. In total, the top ten clones hold around 1.2% of the sample.

Pooled mouse cutaneous lymph node cells were stained for CD4, CD8alpha, NKG2D, NKG2ACE and other markers and were then sorted on a BD Influx. Reading from cysteine to phenylalanine, the CDR3 counts 14 amino acids. Sequencing covers 30 bases of the CDR3, shown here with the frame starting at base 1. V ends up 7 bases short and J 4 bases short, with an unmatched junction base count of 4. According to the germline V gene, CDR1 reads NSHNY and CDR2 reads SYGAGN. The sample is drawn from a study of CD8+ T cells in alopecia areata (dated by TCRdb to the late 2010s). Context from the whole study: Skin from C3H/HeJ donors with spontaneous alopecia (about 6-13 months old) was grafted onto female C3H/HeJ recipients aged roughly 6-11 weeks. High-throughput TCRbeta sequencing was used to examine T cell clonal expansion in alopecia areata in both the C3H/HeJ mouse model and human patients. Human TCRbeta sequencing covered scalp tissue and sorted CD4+ and CD8+ peripheral blood T cells from patchy and totalis/universalis alopecia areata patients and healthy controls. Clonality in the scalp was compared among normal scalp (n=4), patchy alopecia areata scalp (n=8), and alopecia totalis/universalis scalp (n=8). RNA came from the PAXgene miRNA kit for fixed scalp, the miRNeasy kit for PBMCs, and the RNeasy kit for mouse skin. TCRbeta CDR3 regions were amplified by immunoSEQ multiplex PCR using 35 Vbeta forward and 13 Jbeta reverse primers. Beyond this particular receptor, the publication reports: Higher clonality and more expanded CD8+ clones were observed in lesional scalp than in normal scalp, particularly in alopecia totalis/universalis, a finding suggestive of antigenic drive. Unlike mouse skin, where gammadelta T cells dominate, normal human skin contains resident alphabeta T cells that get sequenced too, which complicates analysis of the scalp TCR repertoire. Shared TCR sequences between patients were less evident than in mice, which may be partly attributable to HLA diversity in the patient population.

The TCR sequence derives from a C3H/HeJ mouse with alopecia areata. Mice of this strain bear MHC haplotype H2-k. The V gene is TRBV13-1 and the J gene is TRBJ2-2; 10 junctional bases match TRBD1. The specimen sequenced was CD4+ T cells sorted from a lymph node. CDR3 reads: CASGGTGVTGQLYF. Incomplete CDR3 DNA: TGTGCCAGCGGGGGGACAGGGGTCACCGGG.